This T cell receptor (beta chain) was identified during a study of memory CD8 T cells in hepatitis C reinfection. This CDR3 contains 16 residues. The ends lost 0 bases at V and 2 bases at J; junction bases unmatched: 3. CDR1 and CDR2 from the germline V gene are SGDLS and YYNGEE. Regarding time point: peak reinfection, 3 to 8 weeks after reinfection detection. TCR sequencing was done directly ex vivo on sorted cells, without expansion in vitro. A couple of donors provided sorted CD3+ CD8+ CD45RO- naive CD8 T cells at all three reinfection time points. Sequencing was performed with immunoSEQ multiplex PCR; in TCRdb, only in-frame clones are kept and a portion is missing. The data show tens of thousands of clones, with roughly 88% seen just once and around 1.2% held by the top ten.

The sequence was collected from a man aged 18 to 30 with hepatitis C virus infection. Specimen: naive CD8+ T cells sorted from blood. The chain employs TRBV9 and TRBJ2-1, with 9 bases that match TRBD2. CDR3 nucleotides: TGTGCCAGCAGCGTAGAATCTAGCGGGACCTACAATGAGCAGTTCTTC. Translating it yields CASSVESSGTYNEQFF.